Reported below is one T cell receptor (beta chain). Its antigen is unknown. V lost 6 bases and J 1 base, leaving 18 bases between the germline ends. Looked up from germline, CDR1 is MNHEY and CDR2 is SVGEGT. The CDR3 consists of 16 residues. These data are taken from a study of healthy donors' naive CD4 and CD8 T cells. The study, taken as a whole, reports: Most V and J genes were reportedly biased between naive CD4+ and CD8+ cells.

Each TCR library used around 500 ng of total RNA and a linear amplification protocol. In the original processing: About 80,000 TCR alpha transcripts were sequenced from 5 healthy donors. TCRdb independently ran MiXCR on the reads; one entry per CDR3 protein. V and J calls and clone size were set by TCRdb, not the authors. The sample has approximately 180,000 distinct CDR3 sequences; about 76% are singletons. Sequences were obtained from naive CD4+ and CD8+ T cells sorted from blood, pooled from several donors. The sequence was collected from a pool of human donors in good health; the sample pools cells from several healthy donors. This sequence joins TRBV6-2 or TRBV6-3 and TRBJ1-1; D gene unclear. The CDR3 DNA reads TGTGCCAGCAGAACAACCCGTGGGGAGCGGAACACTGAAGCTTTCTTT. Translation: CASRTTRGERNTEAFF.